The 5 T cell receptor beta chains below all came from one sample that was sequenced in a study of cytomegalovirus exposure and HLA in healthy donors. Both 60 Vbeta primers and 13 Jbeta primers went into the PCR. The data were produced by immunoSEQ multiplex PCR, yet TCRdb's version contains in-frame clones alone and is incomplete. The data hold about 63,000 clones, with approximately 71% observed a single time. The sample taken for sequencing was PBMCs. These receptors all stem from a man over 45 in good health and CMV-seronegative.

This clone is a singleton in its sample. The rearrangement joins TRBV27 to TRBJ1-3; D perhaps matches TRBD1 (5 bases). Germline V gene sequence: CDR1 MNHEY, CDR2 SMNVEV (reference sequence). The CDR3 runs to 14 residues. The V end lost 2 bases, the J end lost 4 bases, and 9 bases lay between the germline ends. The CDR3 nucleotides are TGTGCCAGCAGTTTAGGGGCTTCGGGAAACACCATATATTTT. Translation: CASSLGASGNTIYF.

The CDR3 is CASSLRTGASGNTIYF. In DNA form, the CDR3 reads TGTGCCAGCAGCTTACGGACAGGGGCTTCTGGAAACACCATATATTTT. The chain joins TRBV7-6 to TRBJ1-3; TRBD1 matches 9 bases. V lost 2 bases, J lost 1 base, and 3 bases stayed unmatched. Germline V gene sequence: CDR1 SGHVS, CDR2 FNYEAQ. The CDR3 contains 16 residues.

This CDR3 reads CAWSRDRAYGYTF. DNA for the CDR3: TGTGCCTGGAGCCGGGACAGGGCGTATGGCTACACCTTC. The chain joins TRBV30 to TRBJ1-2; 9 positions agree with TRBD1. Germline-derived CDR1 and CDR2 are GTSNPN and SVGIG (reference sequence). With V trimmed by 3 bases and J by 5 bases, 4 bases remained unmatched. The CDR3 extends over 13 amino acids.

The V gene is TRBV10-3, the J gene TRBJ1-1; tentatively, D is TRBD1 (5 bases). V gave up 0 bases and J gave up 6 bases, with 14 bases separating them. The CDR3 has 15 amino acids. CDR1 and CDR2 from the germline V gene are ENHRY and SYGVKD. The CDR3 DNA reads as TGTGCCATCAGTGAGTCGAACAGGTTGAATGCTGAAGCTTTCTTT. This codes for CAISESNRLNAEAFF.

The chain combines TRBV7-9 with TRBJ2-1; unclear D gene. CDR1 SEHNR and CDR2 FQNEAQ come from the germline V gene (reference sequence). The CDR3 totals 12 residues. The V end lost 3 bases, the J end lost 5 bases, and 5 bases lay between the germline ends. CDR3: CASSLQDNEQFF. CDR3 bases: TGTGCCAGCAGCTTGCAGGACAATGAGCAGTTCTTC.